What follows describes a single T cell receptor (beta chain). This clonotype was counted only a few times. Its antigen target is currently unknown. Base qualities were left out, and no much larger clone turns up one base away. Receptor amplification or capture employed PCR. Instrument used: Illumina HiSeq 2500. TCR library preparation used molecular barcoding, with unique molecular identifiers applied to normalize quantification of the TCRbeta repertoire. The public sequencing data were trimmed at Q25 with fastp and processed into clonotypes with MiXCR by TCRdb, which kept only in-frame beta chains. Merged by CDR3 protein, the rows form single entries marked with the most common genes and DNA. For this sample the table gives a few hundred thousand distinct CDR3 sequences, of which 11% were detected only once. Roughly 5.1% of the sample is taken by the ten largest. The sample is drawn from a study of T-cell reconstitution after alpha-beta-depleted transplantation in children listed by TCRdb under 2016. In terms of the full investigation: Using TCR repertoire profiling, the study followed T-cell immune reconstitution in a quantitative way in children after TCRalphabeta/CD19-depleted allogeneic hematopoietic cell transplantation.

Including cysteine and phenylalanine, the CDR3 has 15 amino acids. Of all the DNA, just the CDR3 is kept, 45 bases in frame from base 1. CDR1 and CDR2 are read off the germline V gene as SGHRS and YFSETQ. Trimming costs V 3 bases and J 7 bases, and their ends lie 16 bases apart. The chain employs TRBV5-1 and TRBJ1-4, with no D gene named confidently. The specimen comprised PBMCs from the stem cell graft donor, sampled from the stem cell graft. This TCR came from a human donor who donated a stem cell graft to a child with acute myeloid leukemia. The CDR3 reads as follows: CASSSTVLLGEKLFF. The nucleotide sequence reads as follows: TGCGCCAGCAGCTCAACAGTCCTCCTGGGTGAAAAACTGTTTTTT.